The sequence of this TCR beta chain was determined in a study of radiation and T cells in renal cell carcinoma. A remark on this clone: Its antigen is not known.

Stated treatment: 15 Gy SBRT to primary tumor, nephrectomy 4 weeks later. This renal cell carcinoma was of the clear cell type. V shed 3 bases and J 3 bases; nucleotides not matched to a gene: 6. CDR1 and CDR2 from the germline V gene are MGHRA and YSYEKL. This CDR3 contains 15 residues. Produced via immunoSEQ multiplex PCR; TCRdb's table is partial and in-frame only. The sample lists about 15,000 clones; 64% were seen once. Study results and caveats: Baseline intratumoral clonotype presence is unknown without pretreatment biopsies. Top 100 clonotypes averaged around 50% in irradiated versus around 40% in nephrectomy-only tumors. Sampling covered only 0.9 to 1 g of each tumor.

The clonotype was recovered from a woman between 65 and 79 years old with renal cell carcinoma. J is TRBJ2-7 and V is TRBV4-1; 9 bases fit TRBD2. Sample: tumor tissue, taken from a patient whose treatment included radiotherapy and nephrectomy. CDR3 sequence reads: CASSQMGLARYEQYF. In DNA form, the CDR3 reads TGCGCCAGCAGCCAGATGGGACTAGCCCGCTACGAGCAGTACTTC.